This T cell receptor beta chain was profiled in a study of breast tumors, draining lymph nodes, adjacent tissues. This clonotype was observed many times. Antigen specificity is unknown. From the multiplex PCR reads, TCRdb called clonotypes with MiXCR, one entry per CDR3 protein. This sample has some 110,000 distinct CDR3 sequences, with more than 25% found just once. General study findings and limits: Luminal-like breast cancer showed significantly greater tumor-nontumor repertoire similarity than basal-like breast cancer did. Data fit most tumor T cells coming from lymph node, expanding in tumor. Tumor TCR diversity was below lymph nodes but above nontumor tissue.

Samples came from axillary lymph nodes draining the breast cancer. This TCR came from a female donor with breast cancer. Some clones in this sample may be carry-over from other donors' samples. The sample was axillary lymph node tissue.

The CDR3 is CATSELRDRAHSNQPQHF. The CDR3 coding sequence is TGTGCCACCAGTGAGCTCCGGGACAGGGCCCATAGCAATCAGCCCCAGCATTTT. This sequence joins TRBV24-1 and TRBJ1-5; TRBD1 agrees at 9 bases. The germline gives CDR1 KGHDR, CDR2 SFDVKD. The CDR3 contains 18 residues. Trimming cost V 4 bases and J 0 bases; bases outside gene matches: 9.